A selection of T cell receptor beta chains follows, all from one sample in a study of T cell responses to AZD1222 COVID-19 vaccine. The repertoire was sequenced with immunoSEQ multiplex PCR; TCRdb's copy has only in-frame clones and lacks some. The data contain 150,000 to 200,000 clones, approximately 90% of them seen just once; the ten biggest clones take up about 25%. This sample comprised peripheral blood, obtained 28 days after the second AZD1222 dose. The origin of the receptors is an adult who received the AZD1222 COVID-19 vaccine. Both conserved end residues are part of each CDR3. The D gene is left open where the match is weak. Clone size is stated in some rows and not others, as once, few, many or a class when expanded.

d_call	v_call	j_call	clone_size	cdr3_nt	cdr3_aa
NA	TRBV27	TRBJ1-6	NA	TGTGCCAGCGGGCTTCAGGGAGGGAATTCACCCCTCCACTTT	CASGLQGGNSPLHF
TRBD2	TRBV30	TRBJ2-1	NA	TGTGCCTGGAGTATACTAGCGGGAGTGGGGAATGAGCAGTTCTTC	CAWSILAGVGNEQFF
NA	TRBV6-2/TRBV6-3	TRBJ2-7	once	TGTGCCAGCAGTTACCCCTCCGGGGGCGCAACCACCTACGAGCAGTACTTC	CASSYPSGGATTYEQYF
NA	TRBV28	TRBJ1-1	NA	TGTGCCAGCAGTTTAGCGAGGGCCGAAGCTTTCTTT	CASSLARAEAFF
NA	TRBV6-5	TRBJ1-2	NA	TGTGCCAGCAGTTGGAAGGGCCCGGGGGGTAATGGCTACACCTTC	CASSWKGPGGNGYTF
TRBD2	TRBV18	TRBJ2-1	NA	TGTGCCAGCTCACTACGGGCGGGAGGGCCCGGGGGTGAGCAGTTCTTC	CASSLRAGGPGGEQFF
TRBD1	TRBV24-1	TRBJ2-6	few	TGTGCCACCAGGCCGGGACAGGGGGCGACTGGGGCCAACGTCCTGACTTTC	CATRPGQGATGANVLTF
NA	TRBV28	TRBJ1-4	NA	TGTGCCAGCAGTTTACCTGCAACTAATGAAAAACTGTTTTTT	CASSLPATNEKLFF
NA	TRBV19	TRBJ2-3	NA	TGTGCCAGTAGTATAGAACGGAGGGCGACAGATACGCAGTATTTT	CASSIERRATDTQYF
NA	TRBV5-1	TRBJ1-2	once	TGCGCCAGCAGCTTAACGCAGGCCAACTATGGCTACACCTTC	CASSLTQANYGYTF
TRBD1	TRBV14	TRBJ2-1	NA	TGTGCCAGCAGCCAGAAGGACAGGGATGGGCAGTTCTTC	CASSQKDRDGQFF
TRBD1	TRBV7-9	TRBJ1-5	once	TGTGCCAGCAGCTTATCGGGCGGGACAGGGGGAAATCAGCCCCAGCATTTT	CASSLSGGTGGNQPQHF
NA	TRBV5-1	TRBJ1-4	NA	TGCGCCAGCAGCTTGGGCGGAGGGTCAGAAAAACTGTTTTTT	CASSLGGGSEKLFF
TRBD2	TRBV29-1	TRBJ2-7	NA	TGCAGCGCCAAAATGACTAGCGGGAGAGCCTACGAGCAGTACTTC	CSAKMTSGRAYEQYF
NA	TRBV28	TRBJ2-4	NA	TGTGCCAGCTTTGCCTCGGGGCCTCAAAACATTCAGTACTTC	CASFASGPQNIQYF
TRBD2	TRBV7-7	TRBJ2-1	once	TGTGCTAGCCGCCGGGTAGCGGGAGCGGGAGATGAGCAGTTCTTC	CASRRVAGAGDEQFF
NA	TRBV6-2/TRBV6-3	TRBJ1-4	NA	TGTGCCAGCAGCCGCCGGGACATTGAGGAAAAACTGTTTTTT	CASSRRDIEEKLFF
NA	TRBV12-3/TRBV12-4	TRBJ2-7	NA	TGTGCCAGCAGCAGGGGATTCTACGAGCAGTACTTC	CASSRGFYEQYF
NA	TRBV9	TRBJ2-6	NA	TGTGCCAGCAGCGTAGGGACCGCCTCTGGGGCCAACGTCCTGACTTTC	CASSVGTASGANVLTF
NA	TRBV7-9	TRBJ2-7	NA	TGTGCCAGCAGCCCCTCATACGAGCAGTACTTC	CASSPSYEQYF
NA	TRBV7-6	TRBJ2-2	NA	TGTGCCAGCAGCTCCAATGGAGGGGTGAACACCGGGGAGCTGTTTTTT	CASSSNGGVNTGELFF
NA	TRBV6-2/TRBV6-3	TRBJ2-1	once	TGTGCCAGCAGTTTTAGTCGGGAGCGGGCCTACAATGAGCAGTTCTTC	CASSFSRERAYNEQFF
NA	TRBV5-8	TRBJ1-2	NA	TGTGCCAGCAGCTTGCAGGCCGGGGGCTATGGCTACACCTTC	CASSLQAGGYGYTF
TRBD2	TRBV7-9	TRBJ2-5	NA	TGTGCCAGCAGCTTTGGCCTAGCGGGAGGAGAGACCCAGTACTTC	CASSFGLAGGETQYF
TRBD2	TRBV3-1/TRBV3-2	TRBJ2-7	NA	TGTGCCAGCAGCCAAGAGAGCGGGACCGACGAGCAGTACTTC	CASSQESGTDEQYF
NA	TRBV21-1	TRBJ1-2	NA	TGTGCCAGCACCATAAGAGATGGGACAGGGGATAGTTATGGCTACACCTTC	CASTIRDGTGDSYGYTF
TRBD2	TRBV5-5	TRBJ2-3	once	TGTGCCAGCAGCTTGGCCGTGACTAGCGGGGCCCCAGATACGCAGTATTTT	CASSLAVTSGAPDTQYF
TRBD1	TRBV25-1	TRBJ2-7	once	TGTGCCAGCAGTGTCGACAGGGCTTCCTACGAGCAGTACTTC	CASSVDRASYEQYF
NA	TRBV5-1	TRBJ1-1	NA	TGCGCCAGCCTATTCATGGTGGGTGCTTTCTTT	CASLFMVGAFF
TRBD1	TRBV7-9	TRBJ1-2	NA	TGTGCCAGCAGCTCAGACAGGGCTGACTATGGCTACACCTTC	CASSSDRADYGYTF
NA	TRBV29-1	TRBJ2-5	NA	TGCAGCGTTGCGGCTCGGACCAGAGAGACCCAGTACTTC	CSVAARTRETQYF
NA	TRBV2	TRBJ2-3	NA	TGTGCCAGCAGTGGGTCGGCAGATACGCAGTATTTT	CASSGSADTQYF
TRBD1	TRBV29-1	TRBJ2-7	NA	TGCAGCGTTCAACAGGGGGTATACGAGCAGTACTTC	CSVQQGVYEQYF
TRBD1	TRBV30	TRBJ2-5	once	TGTGCCTGGGCCGGGACAGGACAAGAGACCCAGTACTTC	CAWAGTGQETQYF
TRBD2	TRBV18	TRBJ2-1	once	TGTGCCAGCTCTCAGCACGGACTAGCGGGAGGTCATGAGCAGTTCTTC	CASSQHGLAGGHEQFF
NA	TRBV4-3	TRBJ2-2	NA	TGCGCCAGCAGCCAAGGGGGGCGCGGCGGGGAGCTGTTTTTT	CASSQGGRGGELFF
NA	TRBV19	TRBJ1-2	NA	TGTGCCAGCCACCCCCGGGGGGGACGAAACTATGGCTACACCTTC	CASHPRGGRNYGYTF
TRBD2	TRBV6-4	TRBJ2-1	NA	TGTGCCAGCAGCCTCGGGACTAGCGGGAGCGGGAGTGAGCAGTTCTTC	CASSLGTSGSGSEQFF
TRBD2	TRBV28	TRBJ2-7	NA	TGTGCCAGCAGTTTCCCTAGCGGGTGGAGCTCCTACGAGCAGTACTTC	CASSFPSGWSSYEQYF
TRBD1	TRBV5-1	TRBJ1-1	NA	TGCGCCAGCAGCTTGGGGGACAGACTGAACACTGAAGCTTTCTTT	CASSLGDRLNTEAFF
TRBD1	TRBV6-2/TRBV6-3	TRBJ1-2	NA	TGTGCCAGCAGTTACTTCCGACAGGGGACCACCCCCTACTATGGCTACACCTTC	CASSYFRQGTTPYYGYTF
NA	TRBV5-6	TRBJ1-1	NA	TGTGCCAGCAGGGACATCCAGGGTACTGAAGCTTTCTTT	CASRDIQGTEAFF
TRBD2	TRBV3-1/TRBV3-2	TRBJ2-3	NA	TGTGCCAGCAGCCAACGGGGGGGTATAGTGGCCGCAGATACGCAGTATTTT	CASSQRGGIVAADTQYF
NA	TRBV10-1	TRBJ2-1	NA	TGCGCCACCTCCGTGGGAGGCCACAATGAGCAGTTCTTC	CATSVGGHNEQFF
TRBD2	TRBV28	TRBJ2-7	NA	TGTGCCAGCAGTCCGGGACTAGCCGGGTACTTC	CASSPGLAGYF